Below, 14 T cell receptor beta chains from the same sample are listed, as sequenced in a study of blood T cell repertoires in COVID-19. Sequenced by immunoSEQ multiplex PCR; TCRdb stores in-frame clones only, minus some. In the table there are about 370,000 clones, around 87% of which are singletons. The sample consisted of peripheral blood. The receptor source for this set is a woman between 25 and 40 years old with COVID-19, enrolled during active disease.

This chain uses TRBV19 with TRBJ2-1; D unclear. Germline V gene sequence: CDR1 LNHDA, CDR2 SQIVND (reference sequence). The CDR3 consists of 12 residues. With 5 bases removed from V and 3 bases from J, the gap between germline ends came to 5 bases. The CDR3, as DNA: TGTGCCAGTAGTTATCTCTACAATGAGCAGTTCTTC. Its protein product is CASSYLYNEQFF.

This chain joins TRBV27 and TRBJ1-5, with unresolved D. The CDR3 covers 13 residues. Germline V lookup: CDR1 MNHEY, CDR2 SMNVEV (reference sequence). V gave up 9 bases and J gave up 2 bases, with 11 bases separating them. CDR3 loop: CARQAKCNQPQHF. CDR3 coding DNA: TGTGCCAGGCAGGCCAAATGCAATCAGCCCCAGCATTTT.

A few counts support this clone. The chain joins TRBV7-9 to TRBJ2-1, with 9 bases fitting TRBD2. Germline V CDR1 and CDR2: SEHNR, FQNEAQ (reference sequence). There are 16 residues in the CDR3. V was pared by 5 bases and J by 8 bases, with 13 bases of the junction left unmatched. The CDR3 reads CASSPRLLAGADEQFF. DNA for the CDR3: TGTGCCAGCAGCCCGAGGCTATTAGCGGGAGCCGATGAGCAGTTCTTC.

The chain joins TRBV21-1 to TRBJ2-5; TRBD1, as called in the table, went unchecked against the DNA. TRBV21-1 is a documented pseudogene. This CDR3 comprises 15 residues. CDR3 protein: CASSKGTDSQETQYF. The CDR3 DNA reads TGTGCCAGCAGCAAAGGGACGGACAGCCAAGAGACCCAGTACTTC.

The chain is built from TRBV29-1 and TRBJ2-7, with 9 bases identical to TRBD2. V trimming: 4 bases; J trimming: 3 bases; junction bases outside the gene matches: 13. Germline V gives CDR1 SQVTM, CDR2 ANQGSEA. The CDR3 covers 16 residues. The CDR3 nucleotides read TGCAGCGTTGTTGGTGGGGTGGTAGCGGGAGTCTACGAGCAGTACTTC. Its translation is CSVVGGVVAGVYEQYF.

This sequence joins TRBV6-5 and TRBJ2-5, with 11 bases lining up with TRBD2. CDR3 length: 15 amino acids. CDR1 and CDR2 (germline): MNHEY, SVGAGI. V gave up 5 bases and J gave up 2 bases; unmatched junction bases: 4. CDR3 protein: CASSPGLAAQETQYF. Here the CDR3 DNA reads TGTGCCAGCAGTCCGGGACTAGCGGCTCAAGAGACCCAGTACTTC.

The chain links TRBV4-2 to TRBJ2-1, with D possibly TRBD2 on 5 matching bases. Trimming shortened V by 1 base and J by 2 bases, and 9 bases separated the two germline ends. There are 15 residues in the CDR3. CDR1 and CDR2 (germline): LGHNA, YNFKEQ. The CDR3 nucleotides read TGTGCCAGCAGCCAAGTACTCGGGGCCTACAATGAGCAGTTCTTC. This encodes CASSQVLGAYNEQFF.

The V and J genes are TRBV4-1 and TRBJ1-1; the match to TRBD1 covers 7 bases. From germline, CDR1 is MGHRA and CDR2 YSYEKL. CDR3 length equals 16 residues. The V gene end was trimmed by 4 bases and the J gene end by 0 bases; junction bases not matched to a gene: 8. The CDR3 here is CASSPRDRFMNTEAFF. Written as DNA, the CDR3 is TGCGCCAGCAGCCCCCGGGACAGATTCATGAACACTGAAGCTTTCTTT.

This chain connects TRBV24-1 to TRBJ2-1; 14 positions agree with TRBD2. The CDR3 sequence is 18 residues long. Germline V gene sequence: CDR1 KGHDR, CDR2 SFDVKD. J was trimmed by 4 bases and V by 4 bases; bases with no gene match: 8. The CDR3 DNA follows: TGTGCCACCAGTGACTCGGGACTAGCGGGAGACAGATACAATGAGCAGTTCTTC. Translation: CATSDSGLAGDRYNEQFF.

J is TRBJ2-3 and V is TRBV28, with a possible D match to TRBD1 (5 bases). Germline CDR1 is MDHEN and CDR2 is SYDVKM. The CDR3 has 15 residues. V lost 6 bases and J 2 bases, leaving 15 bases between the germline ends. CDR3 bases: TGTGCCAGCAGACTCGACAGAGGACCCACAGATACGCAGTATTTT. Translated: CASRLDRGPTDTQYF.

This chain joins TRBV5-1 and TRBJ2-1; 12 bases match TRBD2. Trimming at V came to 1 base and at J to 6 bases, leaving 2 bases not matched to a gene. This CDR3 is 15 amino acids long. Germline V CDR1 and CDR2: SGHRS, YFSETQ. The CDR3 region has the DNA TGCGCCAGCAGCTTGAGGACTAGCGGGGCCAATGAGCAGTTCTTC. Amino acid sequence: CASSLRTSGANEQFF.

The CDR3 sequence is CSVESATSRTGELFF. DNA for the CDR3: TGCAGCGTTGAATCCGCGACTAGCCGCACCGGGGAGCTGTTTTTT. V gene TRBV29-1 combines with J gene TRBJ2-2; 7 bases are a match to TRBD2. Germline V gene sequence: CDR1 SQVTM, CDR2 ANQGSEA. The CDR3 sequence is 15 residues long. Germline trimming cut 2 bases from V and 4 bases from J; bases unmatched to any gene: 7.

The rearrangement links TRBV4-1 to TRBJ2-5, with a possible D match to TRBD2 (6 bases). The CDR3 length is 16 residues. V lost 0 bases, J lost 4 bases, and 15 bases lay in between. Germline V gene data show CDR1 as MGHRA and CDR2 as YSYEKL. The chain's CDR3 is CASSQDLPGVGETQYF. CDR3 nucleotides: TGCGCCAGCAGCCAAGATCTCCCGGGAGTAGGAGAGACCCAGTACTTC.

This chain connects TRBV4-3 to TRBJ2-1, with 7 positions matching TRBD2. The V and J ends lost 3 bases and 4 bases, in that order; junction bases with no gene match: 9. Germline V gene sequence: CDR1 LGHNA, CDR2 YSLEER. CDR3 size: 16 residues. This CDR3 reads CASSQGGLVSYNEQFF. As DNA, the CDR3 is TGCGCCAGCAGCCAGGGCGGACTAGTAAGTTACAATGAGCAGTTCTTC.